The clone carrying this TCR beta chain was counted at least ten times. This sample was taken from a study of T-cell reconstitution after alpha-beta-depleted transplantation in children. The authors prepared the TCRbeta library with unique molecular identifiers. MiXCR, applied by TCRdb to the PCR reads, yields one record per CDR3 protein. The data contain some 300,000 distinct CDR3 sequences, 9% to 12% of them seen just once; the ten biggest clones take up approximately 2.3%. This CDR3 contains 15 residues. Germline V gene data show CDR1 as SGDLS and CDR2 as YYNGEE. V was cut by 2 bases and J by 4 bases, with 15 bases left in between.

The chain has TRBV9 and TRBJ2-5; D not resolved. The specimen was PBMCs from the stem cell graft donor, collected from the stem cell graft. This TCR derives from a human donor who donated a stem cell graft to a child with acute lymphoblastic leukemia. The CDR3 region has the DNA TGTGCCAGCAGCGTGTACTTGACGGGTCCAGAGACCCAGTACTTC. Translation gives CASSVYLTGPETQYF.